Detailed here is one T cell receptor beta chain. Its antigen is still unknown. Assay: immunoSEQ multiplex PCR; the TCRdb copy retains only in-frame clones and omits some. The sample consists of some 110,000 clones, approximately 94% of them appearing once. The sample is drawn from a study of cytomegalovirus exposure and HLA in healthy donors. Findings of the study overall: About 150 TCR beta chains were listed as cytomegalovirus-associated. In vitro checks showed that a few CMV-associated chains really do target CMV antigens.

The donors were in the roughly 130-subject validation cohort, distinct from the approximately 700-subject first cohort. V lost 6 bases and J lost 3, with 11 bases in between. The CDR3 sequence is 14 residues long. Germline assignment: CDR1 MDHEN and CDR2 SYDVKM. The V and J genes are TRBV28 and TRBJ2-2, with D possibly matching TRBD2 (6 bases). The sample taken for sequencing was PBMCs. The sequence came from a woman aged 18-30 years in good health and CMV-seronegative. The CDR3: CASRPGGYTGELFF. The CDR3 DNA follows: TGTGCCAGCAGGCCCGGGGGTTACACCGGGGAGCTGTTTTTT.